The 21 T cell receptor beta chains listed next were all sequenced from one sample in a study of cytomegalovirus exposure and HLA in healthy donors. A multiplex PCR was run with 60 Vbeta primers and 13 Jbeta primers. Data came from immunoSEQ multiplex PCR; TCRdb stores just in-frame clones and leaves some out. Among 110,000 or so clones listed, about 80% were seen once. The sample consisted of PBMCs. The receptors stem from a man between 40 and 49 years old in good health and CMV-seropositive.

This clone was detected a few times. The rearrangement links TRBV14 to TRBJ2-1; 10 nucleotides match TRBD2. CDR1 is SGHDN and CDR2 is FVKESK in the germline V gene. V trimming: 4 bases; J trimming: 7 bases; junction bases outside the gene matches: 10. The CDR3 covers 16 residues. The CDR3 sequence is CASSPLPGLANNEQFF. DNA of the CDR3: TGTGCCAGCAGCCCTTTGCCGGGACTAGCGAATAATGAGCAGTTCTTC.

This clone has at least ten counts. V usage is TRBV11-2 and J usage is TRBJ1-3, with D hard to call. The V end was cut by 5 bases, the J end by 5 bases, with 22 bases between. The germline CDR1 and CDR2 sequences are SGHAT and FQNNGV. The CDR3 covers 17 residues. The CDR3 region is CASSQLYFSSRRNTIYF. CDR3 DNA sequence: TGTGCCAGCAGCCAACTATACTTCTCCTCCCGGAGAAACACCATATATTTT.

The rearrangement uses TRBV28 and TRBJ2-5; a weak D match, TRBD1 (6 bases). Trimming stripped 5 bases from V and 2 bases from J, with 12 bases between. In germline, CDR1 is MDHEN, CDR2 SYDVKM. CDR3 length: 14 residues. The CDR3 bases are TGTGCCAGCAGTCCATCACAGGGTCAAGAGACCCAGTACTTC. Encoded protein: CASSPSQGQETQYF.

The chain is built from TRBV19 and TRBJ2-2, with D maybe TRBD1 (5 bases). Trimming took off 6 bases at V and 4 bases at J, with 9 bases between the two ends. Germline CDR1 is LNHDA and CDR2 is SQIVND (reference sequence). The CDR3 contains 13 residues. CDR3 region: CASRQGSTGELFF. The CDR3 DNA follows: TGTGCCAGTAGGCAGGGTTCCACCGGGGAGCTGTTTTTT.

The chain has TRBV10-3 and TRBJ2-5, with 8 bases that match TRBD2. The CDR3 is 14 amino acids. V was pared by 2 bases and J by 4 bases, with 3 bases of the junction left unmatched. Germline V gene data show CDR1 as ENHRY and CDR2 as SYGVKD. The CDR3, as DNA: TGTGCCATCAGTGAGCGGGGGGGCGGAGAGACCCAGTACTTC. It translates to CAISERGGGETQYF.

The chain uses TRBV5-4 and TRBJ2-5; D might be TRBD2 (5 bases). The germline V and J ends were trimmed by 4 bases and 4 bases, with 17 bases remaining between them. Germline V CDR1 and CDR2: SGHNT, YYREEE (reference sequence). The CDR3 is made up of 15 amino acids. The CDR3 region has the DNA TGTGCCAGCAGCCGCCGGGATAGTGAGGGAGAGACCCAGTACTTC. It is translated as CASSRRDSEGETQYF.

To note about this clone: An end of the junction does not agree with germline; a read error may underlie this. The chain couples TRBV9 to TRBJ2-6; 7 positions match TRBD1. CDR1 and CDR2 (germline): SGDLS, YYNGEE. This CDR3 has 20 amino acids. The CDR3, as DNA: TGTGCCAGCAGCGTAAGGCCTCTTACAGGGGCCAGCTCTGGGGCCAACGGCCTGACTTTC. Its translation: CASSVRPLTGASSGANGLTF.

As to this clone: This specimen includes other DNA sequences encoding the same CDR3. The chain links TRBV28 to TRBJ2-2; a weak D match, TRBD2 (7 bases). V lost 3 bases and J 5 bases, leaving 10 bases between the germline ends. This CDR3 is 14 amino acids long. Germline V gene lookup returns CDR1 MDHEN and CDR2 SYDVKM. The chain's CDR3 is CASSLGRGTGELFF. DNA for the CDR3: TGTGCCAGCAGTTTGGGGAGGGGGACCGGGGAGCTGTTTTTT.

The chain combines TRBV11-2 with TRBJ1-5, with TRBD1 identical over 7 bases. Germline V gene lookup returns CDR1 SGHAT and CDR2 FQNNGV. The V and J ends lost 4 bases and 7 bases, in that order; junction bases with no gene match: 4. The CDR3 is 13 residues long. CDR3 region: CASSSDREQPQHF. The CDR3 DNA follows: TGTGCCAGCAGCTCCGACAGGGAGCAGCCCCAGCATTTT.

V usage is TRBV6-1 and J usage is TRBJ1-6; TRBD1 matches 7 bases. V was clipped by 6 bases and J by 6 bases; unmatched bases: 2. CDR1 is MNHNS, CDR2 SASEGT, per germline. The CDR3 is 13 amino acids. CDR3 sequence reads: CASRDRINSPLHF. CDR3 DNA sequence: TGTGCCAGCAGGGACAGGATTAATTCACCCCTCCACTTT.

The chain links TRBV11-3 to TRBJ2-3, with TRBD1 matching 8 bases. The germline V gene has CDR1 SGHNT and CDR2 YENEEA. The CDR3 consists of 18 residues. Trimming took 5 bases from V and 5 from J; bases not matched to a gene: 18. The CDR3 region has the DNA TGTGCCAGCAGCCTTCGACAGGGGCAACCTTTAGTGGGAGATACGCAGTATTTT. It yields the protein CASSLRQGQPLVGDTQYF.

This clone was seen only a few times. This chain connects TRBV11-2 to TRBJ1-2; 7 bases fit TRBD1. Unmatched junction bases numbered 4, after V lost 3 bases and J lost 0 bases. The CDR3 has 15 amino acids. Germline CDR1 reads SGHAT; CDR2 reads FQNNGV. CDR3 protein: CASSLRQGTNYGYTF. CDR3 sequence (DNA): TGTGCCAGCAGCTTGAGACAGGGAACTAACTATGGCTACACCTTC.

This sequence joins TRBV7-6 and TRBJ1-2; possible D gene TRBD1, 5 bases. Trimming took 2 bases from V and 5 from J, leaving 9 bases between them. The germline gives CDR1 SGHVS, CDR2 FNYEAQ. This CDR3 contains 13 residues. Here the CDR3 DNA reads TGTGCCAGCAGCTTAAATAGGGGTTATGGCTACACCTTC. Amino acids: CASSLNRGYGYTF.

The chain uses TRBV9 and TRBJ2-7; the match to TRBD1 covers 9 bases. Germline loops: CDR1 SGDLS, CDR2 YYNGEE. This CDR3 is 14 amino acids long. The V segment lost 0 bases and the J segment 9 bases; nucleotides outside the gene matches: 7. The CDR3 bases are TGTGCCAGCAGCGTAGGTTCGGGACAGGGTTCGCAGTACTTC. Amino acids: CASSVGSGQGSQYF.

The chain combines TRBV4-3 with TRBJ2-7; TRBD2 matches 8 bases. After removal of 0 bases from V and 7 bases from J, the junction contained 11 bases not matched to a gene. The CDR3 is 16 amino acids. The germline V gene encodes CDR1 LGHNA and CDR2 YSLEER. In DNA, the CDR3 is TGCGCCAGCAGCCAAGATTCCCCCGGGACTAGGTATGAGCAGTACTTC. It codes for CASSQDSPGTRYEQYF.

The V gene is TRBV11-3, the J gene TRBJ2-7, with D perhaps TRBD2 (5 bases). This CDR3 has 14 amino acids. The V end was cut by 7 bases, the J end by 2 bases, with 15 bases between. The V gene's germline CDR1 is SGHNT and CDR2 YENEEA. CDR3 region: CASTRDKVTYEQYF. CDR3 DNA sequence: TGTGCCAGCACCCGGGATAAGGTTACCTACGAGCAGTACTTC.

The genes are TRBV18 and TRBJ2-7, with D maybe TRBD2 (5 bases). The germline CDR1 and CDR2 sequences are KGHSH and LQKENI. V was pared by 6 bases and J by 5 bases, with 14 bases between. This CDR3 contains 13 residues. CDR3 amino acids: CASSAQPGNEQYF. As DNA, the CDR3 is TGTGCCAGCTCTGCCCAACCGGGGAACGAGCAGTACTTC.

The chain combines TRBV7-2 with TRBJ2-7, with no clear D. The CDR3 has 16 amino acids. V was pared by 3 bases and J by 0 bases, with 15 bases between. Germline V CDR1 and CDR2: SGHTA, FQGNSA. The CDR3 is CASSLASRIPSYEQYF. The CDR3 DNA follows: TGTGCCAGCAGCTTGGCCAGTCGAATCCCCTCCTACGAGCAGTACTTC. The full variable domain, rest sourced from reference TRBV7-2 and TRBJ2-7, is GAGVSQSPSNKVTEKGKDVELRCDPISGHTALYWYRQSLGQGLEFLIYFQGNSAPDKSGLPSDRFSAERTGGSVSTLTIQRTQQEDSAVYLCASSLASRIPSYEQYFGPGTRLTVT.

The V and J genes are TRBV27 and TRBJ2-3; D is unclear. Germline-derived CDR1 and CDR2 are MNHEY and SMNVEV (reference sequence). V was cut by 1 base and J by 0 bases, with 14 bases left in between. CDR3 size: 17 residues. CDR3: CASSLLPVRQSTDTQYF. CDR3 bases: TGTGCCAGCAGTTTATTACCCGTCAGGCAAAGCACAGATACGCAGTATTTT.

The chain has TRBV20-1 and TRBJ1-2, with 7 positions matching TRBD1. Germline values: CDR1 DFQATT, CDR2 SNEGSKA (reference sequence). The trim removed 1 base at V and 8 bases at J, leaving 1 base unmatched. The CDR3 loop spans 11 amino acids. CDR3 loop: CSARVRGGYTF. Written as DNA, the CDR3 is TGCAGTGCTAGAGTCAGGGGGGGCTACACCTTC.

The chain is built from TRBV7-9 and TRBJ1-1, with D maybe TRBD1 (5 bases). V gave up 4 bases and J gave up 4 bases, with 13 bases separating them. CDR1 and CDR2 (germline): SEHNR, FQNEAQ (reference sequence). This CDR3 spans 14 amino acids. The CDR3 spells CASSYLVGGTEAFF. CDR3 bases: TGTGCCAGCAGCTATTTAGTGGGGGGCACTGAAGCTTTCTTT.